This TCR beta chain was identified in a study of shared clonotypes between healthy human individuals. The wider study: Three plates each covered CD4 naive and memory; CD8 naive two, CD8 memory one.

CDR1 and CDR2 (germline): SSHAT, FNYEAQ (reference sequence). V dropped 5 bases and J dropped 10 bases, with 17 bases sitting between them. CDR3 length: 13 residues. As regards this clone: What it binds is unknown.

This table comes from immunoSEQ multiplex PCR, and its TCRdb copy is limited to in-frame clones, with some not included. Of some 2,500,000 clones in the sample, 85% to 95% were seen once. The study's findings and limits: Non-shared clonotypes had lower generation probabilities than clonotypes shared by all four sorted-subset donors. Clonotype sharing among donors likely depends on sequencing depth.

Only Caucasian adults living in Nashville, Tennessee served as donors. Material for sequencing was naive CD4+ T cells from PBMCs. The subset is: CD45RA+ positively selected. This receptor was taken from a man between 18 and 35 years old in good health. Some clones in this sample may be carry-over from other donors' samples. The chain has TRBV7-7 and TRBJ2-5; unclear D gene. CDR3 sequence reads: CASSMDLRTIQYF. CDR3 nucleotides: TGTGCCAGCAGCATGGACCTTCGTACGATCCAGTACTTC.